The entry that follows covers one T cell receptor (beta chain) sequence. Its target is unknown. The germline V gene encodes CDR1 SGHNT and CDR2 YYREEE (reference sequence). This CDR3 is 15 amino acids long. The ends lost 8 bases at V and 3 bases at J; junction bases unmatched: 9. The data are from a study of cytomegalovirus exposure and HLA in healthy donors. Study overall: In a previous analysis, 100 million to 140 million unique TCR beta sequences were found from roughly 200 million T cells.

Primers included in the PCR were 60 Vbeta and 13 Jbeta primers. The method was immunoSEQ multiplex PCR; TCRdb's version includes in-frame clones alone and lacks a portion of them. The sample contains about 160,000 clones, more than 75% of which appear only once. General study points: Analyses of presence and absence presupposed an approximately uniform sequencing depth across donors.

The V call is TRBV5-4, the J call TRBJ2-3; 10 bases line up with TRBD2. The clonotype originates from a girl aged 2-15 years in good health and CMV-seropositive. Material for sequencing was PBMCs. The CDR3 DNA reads TGTGCCAGTTACCCAAAGCGGGAGGGGACAGATACGCAGTATTTT. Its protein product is CASYPKREGTDTQYF.